The rows below give T cell receptor beta chains drawn from one sample of a study of shared clonotypes between healthy human individuals. Produced via immunoSEQ multiplex PCR; TCRdb's table is partial and in-frame only. The data hold hundreds of thousands of clones, with roughly four fifths observed a single time. Sequencing was done on a sample of PBMCs. Receptors originate from a woman aged 40 to 49 in good health. Some clones in this sample may be carry-over from other donors' samples. Both conserved end residues are trimmed from each CDR3. Fields, in order: J gene, V gene, CDR3 protein.

TRBJ2-2 TRBV11-1 ASSLEQGAFGELF
TRBJ2-1 TRBV2 ASSGGTESYNEQF
TRBJ2-7 TRBV15 ATSRDFGGLYEQY
TRBJ2-2 TRBV18 ASSPGLGFTGELF
TRBJ1-5 TRBV5-8 ASSLAGLNQPQH
TRBJ2-2 TRBV7-3 ASSATGGDTGELF
TRBJ2-1 TRBV2 ASRGSAGVFYNEQF
TRBJ2-1 TRBV4-2 ASGSGRAYNEQF
TRBJ1-2 TRBV30 AWSARGGYT
TRBJ2-7 TRBV27 ASSLSINLWYEQY
TRBJ2-1 TRBV27 ASSRHRAGEQF
TRBJ2-7 TRBV6-1 ASTAGLTYEQY
TRBJ2-1 TRBV7-2 ASSTGTINEQF
TRBJ1-2 TRBV6-5 ASSPGEALHYGYT
TRBJ2-3 TRBV29-1 SARAGLADTQY
TRBJ2-3 TRBV19 ASSDRTSGITDTQY
TRBJ2-7 TRBV28 ASGGGPYEQY
TRBJ2-7 TRBV10-3 ASSCGEAGDGGGGEQY
TRBJ2-1 TRBV19 ASSPRTGPHEQF
TRBJ1-1 TRBV6-5 ASSYSPPGQGGTF
- TRBV10-2 ASSESRGRGGYEQY
TRBJ2-4 TRBV27 ASSLGARAGLAKNIQY
TRBJ2-6 TRBV28 ASSSPGTSGANVLT